These T cell receptor beta chains were read from a single sample in a study of cytomegalovirus exposure and HLA in healthy donors. Generated by immunoSEQ multiplex PCR, the TCRdb table keeps only in-frame clones and is missing some. The top ten clones hold approximately 0.55% of a sample with 170,000 or so clones, around 79% of them seen once. The sequenced sample consisted of PBMCs. The origin of the receptors is a woman aged 45-65 years in good health and CMV-seronegative. The CDR3 runs from the conserved cysteine through the conserved F or W. Each record gives: V gene, D gene, J gene, clone size, CDR3 DNA, CDR3 protein. D genes are given only for firm matches. Some rows have no size entry. The others give once, few or many, or a class for an expanded clone.

V gene: TRBV18
D gene: TRBD2
J gene: TRBJ2-1
clone size: -
CDR3 DNA: TGTGCCAGCTCACCACTGGCGGGAGCAGTCTACAATGAGCAGTTCTTC
CDR3 protein: CASSPLAGAVYNEQFF

V gene: TRBV15
D gene: -
J gene: TRBJ1-5
clone size: few
CDR3 DNA: TGTGCCACTATGGGCCCTGGTCGTGGCAATCAGCCCCAGCATTTT
CDR3 protein: CATMGPGRGNQPQHF

V gene: TRBV4-3
D gene: TRBD1
J gene: TRBJ2-3
clone size: -
CDR3 DNA: TGCGCCAGCAGCCAAGAGAGGACAGGGGCGGGAGATACGCAGTATTTT
CDR3 protein: CASSQERTGAGDTQYF

V gene: TRBV6-4
D gene: -
J gene: TRBJ2-2
clone size: once
CDR3 DNA: TGTGCCAGCAGAAGGACAAATACGAACACCGGGGAGCTGTTTTTT
CDR3 protein: CASRRTNTNTGELFF

V gene: TRBV28
D gene: -
J gene: TRBJ1-4
clone size: -
CDR3 DNA: TGTGCCAGCAAAGGGGTCTTTAATGAAAAACTGTTTTTT
CDR3 protein: CASKGVFNEKLFF

V gene: TRBV7-3
D gene: TRBD1
J gene: TRBJ2-7
clone size: once
CDR3 DNA: TGTGCCAGCAGCCAATGGGGACAGGGGGCCTACGAGCAGTACTTC
CDR3 protein: CASSQWGQGAYEQYF

V gene: TRBV4-1
D gene: TRBD1
J gene: TRBJ2-7
clone size: -
CDR3 DNA: TGCGCCAGCAGCCAACCGACAGGGCCTCCCTACGAGCAGTACTTC
CDR3 protein: CASSQPTGPPYEQYF

V gene: TRBV2
D gene: -
J gene: TRBJ2-5
clone size: -
CDR3 DNA: TGTGCCAGCAGTGTAGGAGCGGGTGGGGTGGGAGAGACCCAGTACTTC
CDR3 protein: CASSVGAGGVGETQYF

V gene: TRBV30
D gene: -
J gene: TRBJ1-3
clone size: -
CDR3 DNA: TGTGCCTGGACCGAAAAGAGCTCTGGAAACACCATATATTTT
CDR3 protein: CAWTEKSSGNTIYF

V gene: TRBV5-6
D gene: -
J gene: TRBJ2-2
clone size: -
CDR3 DNA: TGTGCCAGCAGCCCGCCAAAGCCCGCGAACACCGGGGAGCTGTTTTTT
CDR3 protein: CASSPPKPANTGELFF

V gene: TRBV10-2
D gene: TRBD1
J gene: TRBJ2-7
clone size: -
CDR3 DNA: TGCGCCAGCAGTGTAACTCGGACAGGGTATAACGAGCAGTACTTC
CDR3 protein: CASSVTRTGYNEQYF

V gene: TRBV5-1
D gene: -
J gene: TRBJ1-1
clone size: -
CDR3 DNA: TGCGCCAGCAAAGATCCACAGGGAAACACTGAAGCTTTCTTT
CDR3 protein: CASKDPQGNTEAFF

V gene: TRBV9
D gene: -
J gene: TRBJ2-3
clone size: -
CDR3 DNA: TGTGCCAGCAGCAAGGCACAGGGAGGGTACACAGATACGCAGTATTTT
CDR3 protein: CASSKAQGGYTDTQYF

V gene: TRBV18
D gene: TRBD1
J gene: TRBJ1-3
clone size: -
CDR3 DNA: TGTGCCAGCTCACCAATAGACAGGGTTGGAAACACCATATATTTT
CDR3 protein: CASSPIDRVGNTIYF

V gene: TRBV18
D gene: -
J gene: TRBJ1-1
clone size: once
CDR3 DNA: TGTGCCAGCTCGCTCCAGGAGAACACTGAAGCTTTCTTT
CDR3 protein: CASSLQENTEAFF

V gene: TRBV7-9
D gene: -
J gene: TRBJ2-2
clone size: -
CDR3 DNA: TGTGCCAGCAGCTTAAATCCCCAACAGGCAACCACCGGGGAGCTGTTTTTT
CDR3 protein: CASSLNPQQATTGELFF

V gene: TRBV7-8
D gene: TRBD2
J gene: TRBJ2-7
clone size: -
CDR3 DNA: TGTGCCAGCAGCTTAGAGATAGCGGGGGCCTACGAGCAGTACTTC
CDR3 protein: CASSLEIAGAYEQYF

V gene: TRBV15
D gene: TRBD2
J gene: TRBJ2-5
clone size: -
CDR3 DNA: TGTGCCACCAGCAGAGTGAGGACTAGCGGGATAAAAGAGACCCAGTACTTC
CDR3 protein: CATSRVRTSGIKETQYF

V gene: TRBV13
D gene: -
J gene: TRBJ1-1
clone size: -
CDR3 DNA: TGTGCCAGCAGCTTGGGCCTTACGGGGTCAGCTTTCTTT
CDR3 protein: CASSLGLTGSAFF

V gene: TRBV7-3
D gene: -
J gene: TRBJ2-2
clone size: -
CDR3 DNA: TGTGCCAGCAGCTTCGCGCAGGAGCGGATTAACACCGGGGAGCTGTTTTTT
CDR3 protein: CASSFAQERINTGELFF

V gene: TRBV7-9
D gene: -
J gene: TRBJ2-7
clone size: -
CDR3 DNA: TGTGCCAGCAGCTTAGGAGGGCCAAGCTCCTACGAGCAGTACTTC
CDR3 protein: CASSLGGPSSYEQYF

V gene: TRBV7-8
D gene: -
J gene: TRBJ1-4
clone size: -
CDR3 DNA: TGTGCCAGCAGCTTTTACGCCAGGGTTGGTGAAAAACTGTTTTTT
CDR3 protein: CASSFYARVGEKLFF

V gene: TRBV10-1
D gene: -
J gene: TRBJ1-1
clone size: -
CDR3 DNA: TGCGCCAGCAGTGATCGGGGGGAGAACACTGAAGCTTTCTTT
CDR3 protein: CASSDRGENTEAFF

V gene: TRBV7-9
D gene: -
J gene: TRBJ2-1
clone size: -
CDR3 DNA: TGTGCCAGCAGCTTAGGGACTAAATATGAGCAGTTCTTC
CDR3 protein: CASSLGTKYEQFF

V gene: TRBV2
D gene: TRBD1
J gene: TRBJ1-5
clone size: -
CDR3 DNA: TGTGCCAGCCATGGACAGGGCAATCAGCCCCAGCATTTT
CDR3 protein: CASHGQGNQPQHF

V gene: TRBV6-1
D gene: TRBD1
J gene: TRBJ2-7
clone size: -
CDR3 DNA: TGTGCCAGCAGTGAACCGGGACAGAGAGACTACGAGCAGTACTTC
CDR3 protein: CASSEPGQRDYEQYF

V gene: TRBV9
D gene: -
J gene: TRBJ2-1
clone size: -
CDR3 DNA: TGTGCCAGCAGCGTAGAGGGACTCTCCTACAATGAGCAGTTCTTC
CDR3 protein: CASSVEGLSYNEQFF

V gene: TRBV7-7
D gene: -
J gene: TRBJ2-3
clone size: -
CDR3 DNA: TGTGCTAGCAGCCAGACGGCAGGGGAAGTAACGCAGTATTTT
CDR3 protein: CASSQTAGEVTQYF

V gene: TRBV15
D gene: TRBD1
J gene: TRBJ2-1
clone size: -
CDR3 DNA: TGTGCCACCAGCGTTGGACAGGCGGCCTACAATGAGCAGTTCTTC
CDR3 protein: CATSVGQAAYNEQFF

V gene: TRBV7-3
D gene: -
J gene: TRBJ1-1
clone size: -
CDR3 DNA: TGTGCCAGCAGCCCGAACGGGAAGAACACTGAAGCTTTCTTT
CDR3 protein: CASSPNGKNTEAFF

V gene: TRBV7-3
D gene: -
J gene: TRBJ2-2
clone size: -
CDR3 DNA: TGTGCCAGCAGGTTTCACAGGGCCACCGGGGAGCTGTTTTTT
CDR3 protein: CASRFHRATGELFF

V gene: TRBV7-6
D gene: TRBD1
J gene: TRBJ2-1
clone size: -
CDR3 DNA: TGTGCCAGCAGGGAGACAGGGGGGAACTCCTACAATGAGCAGTTCTTC
CDR3 protein: CASRETGGNSYNEQFF

V gene: TRBV28
D gene: -
J gene: TRBJ2-3
clone size: -
CDR3 DNA: TGTGCCAGCAGTCCCGAGACTAGAAGCACAGATACGCAGTATTTT
CDR3 protein: CASSPETRSTDTQYF

V gene: TRBV7-2
D gene: -
J gene: TRBJ2-7
clone size: -
CDR3 DNA: TGTGCCAGCAGCCGCCCCGGGACTGTCCCGTACGAGCAGTACTTC
CDR3 protein: CASSRPGTVPYEQYF

V gene: TRBV6-1
D gene: -
J gene: TRBJ1-2
clone size: few
CDR3 DNA: TGTGCCAGCAGTGAACTTGTCAGGGACTATGGCTACACCTTC
CDR3 protein: CASSELVRDYGYTF

V gene: TRBV28
D gene: TRBD2
J gene: TRBJ2-5
clone size: once
CDR3 DNA: TGTGCCAGCAGTTTTCGGTTGGGCGGGGGGGCCCGAGAGACCCAGTACTTC
CDR3 protein: CASSFRLGGGARETQYF

V gene: TRBV6-5
D gene: -
J gene: TRBJ2-7
clone size: -
CDR3 DNA: TGTGCCAGCAGCTCGAGCTCCTACGAGCAGTACTTC
CDR3 protein: CASSSSSYEQYF

V gene: TRBV19
D gene: -
J gene: TRBJ1-2
clone size: few
CDR3 DNA: TGTGCCAGTAGTATATTCGGGGAGCAAGGCTACACCTTC
CDR3 protein: CASSIFGEQGYTF

V gene: TRBV4-1
D gene: -
J gene: TRBJ1-2
clone size: -
CDR3 DNA: TGCGCCAGCAGCCACTCCCAGGGGCTCGACTATGGCTACACCTTC
CDR3 protein: CASSHSQGLDYGYTF

V gene: TRBV4-3
D gene: -
J gene: TRBJ1-5
clone size: few
CDR3 DNA: TGCGCCAGCAGCCCGCAGGCCTTCCTAGAGGGTCAGCCCCAGCATTTT
CDR3 protein: CASSPQAFLEGQPQHF

V gene: TRBV6-6
D gene: -
J gene: TRBJ1-5
clone size: -
CDR3 DNA: TGTGCCAGCAGTTACCCCAGGGGCTTCCCCAAGCATTTT
CDR3 protein: CASSYPRGFPKHF

V gene: TRBV19
D gene: -
J gene: TRBJ1-5
clone size: -
CDR3 DNA: TGTGCCAGTACCTATAGCAGGGGCCAACAGCCCCAGCATTTT
CDR3 protein: CASTYSRGQQPQHF

V gene: TRBV6-5
D gene: -
J gene: TRBJ1-1
clone size: -
CDR3 DNA: TGTGCCAGCAGTTACATTGGGGGAGGAAGTGAAGCTTTCTTT
CDR3 protein: CASSYIGGGSEAFF

V gene: TRBV7-8
D gene: TRBD1
J gene: TRBJ2-1
clone size: once
CDR3 DNA: TGTGCCAGCAGCACCAGACAGGGGATTTACAATGAGCAGTTCTTC
CDR3 protein: CASSTRQGIYNEQFF

V gene: TRBV21-1
D gene: -
J gene: TRBJ2-5
clone size: -
CDR3 DNA: TGTGCCAGCAGGTGCGGGGGGGCGAGGGAGACCCAGTACTTC
CDR3 protein: CASRCGGARETQYF

V gene: TRBV9
D gene: TRBD1
J gene: TRBJ1-2
clone size: -
CDR3 DNA: TGTGCCAGCAGCCCCCCGACAGGGAACTATGGCTACACCTTC
CDR3 protein: CASSPPTGNYGYTF

V gene: TRBV5-8
D gene: TRBD1
J gene: TRBJ1-1
clone size: -
CDR3 DNA: TGTGCCAGCAGCTTGGTTCTTGGACAGGGGAACACTGAAGCTTTCTTT
CDR3 protein: CASSLVLGQGNTEAFF

V gene: TRBV28
D gene: -
J gene: TRBJ2-7
clone size: -
CDR3 DNA: TGTGCCAGCAGTTTATCCTTAGTGGGGGGGCCGAGCTCCTACGAGCAGTACTTC
CDR3 protein: CASSLSLVGGPSSYEQYF

V gene: TRBV7-3
D gene: -
J gene: TRBJ2-6
clone size: -
CDR3 DNA: TGTGCCAGCAGCTTGGAACCTGGGAGCTCTGGGGCCAACGTCCTGACTTTC
CDR3 protein: CASSLEPGSSGANVLTF

V gene: TRBV7-3
D gene: TRBD2
J gene: TRBJ2-7
clone size: -
CDR3 DNA: TGTGCCAGCAGCCTTAGCGGGGGGGCCTCCGAGCAGTACTTC
CDR3 protein: CASSLSGGASEQYF

V gene: TRBV28
D gene: -
J gene: TRBJ1-3
clone size: -
CDR3 DNA: TGTGCCAGCATCGACAGAACCTCTGGAAACACCATATATTTT
CDR3 protein: CASIDRTSGNTIYF

V gene: TRBV27
D gene: -
J gene: TRBJ2-7
clone size: -
CDR3 DNA: TGTGCCAGCAGAAACCGGGACACCGGCGAGCAGTACTTC
CDR3 protein: CASRNRDTGEQYF

V gene: TRBV4-1
D gene: -
J gene: TRBJ2-1
clone size: -
CDR3 DNA: TGCGCCAGCAGCCCAGGGAGGAGGCGGTTCTTCGATGAGCAGTTCTTC
CDR3 protein: CASSPGRRRFFDEQFF

V gene: TRBV2
D gene: TRBD2
J gene: TRBJ2-7
clone size: -
CDR3 DNA: TGTGCCAGCAAGCGGGATGTGTACGAGCAGTACTTC
CDR3 protein: CASKRDVYEQYF

V gene: TRBV4-2
D gene: -
J gene: TRBJ2-5
clone size: -
CDR3 DNA: TGTGCCAGCAGCCAAGATTCGGAGACCCAGTACTTC
CDR3 protein: CASSQDSETQYF

V gene: TRBV10-3
D gene: -
J gene: TRBJ2-5
clone size: -
CDR3 DNA: TGTGCCATCAGTGAGTTTTCAGGCAGTATGTTTTCAGAGACCCAGTACTTC
CDR3 protein: CAISEFSGSMFSETQYF

V gene: TRBV28
D gene: TRBD2
J gene: TRBJ2-1
clone size: -
CDR3 DNA: TGTGCCAGCAGTCCGGGACTAGCTCGATACTACAATGAGCAGTTCTTC
CDR3 protein: CASSPGLARYYNEQFF

V gene: TRBV28
D gene: -
J gene: TRBJ2-1
clone size: once
CDR3 DNA: TGTGCCAGCAGTCCCGGGACAAAGTTCCGGCAGTTCTTC
CDR3 protein: CASSPGTKFRQFF

V gene: TRBV30
D gene: -
J gene: TRBJ1-1
clone size: once
CDR3 DNA: TGTGCCTGGAACAGCTGGGGGGGGACTGAAGCTTTCTTT
CDR3 protein: CAWNSWGGTEAFF

V gene: TRBV5-6
D gene: TRBD2
J gene: TRBJ2-3
clone size: -
CDR3 DNA: TGTGCCAGCAGCTTGGAGGTAGCGGGGGGGCCCGGTTTAACAGATACGCAGTATTTT
CDR3 protein: CASSLEVAGGPGLTDTQYF